The 25 T cell receptor beta chains reported below all come from one sample, sequenced in a study of T cell changes during pregnancy in multiple sclerosis. Using immunoSEQ multiplex PCR, the repertoire was profiled, and TCRdb retains in-frame clones only, with some absent. The data hold about 70,000 clones, with approximately 94% observed a single time. The material was peripheral blood, obtained in the third trimester of pregnancy. Receptor source: a female donor with multiple sclerosis, enrolled in a pregnancy study.

The CDR3 loop is CAWSKQIGNTIYF. The DNA for the CDR3 is TGTGCCTGGAGTAAACAGATTGGAAACACCATATATTTT. This chain links TRBV30 with TRBJ1-3; no firm D call. The germline V and J ends were trimmed by 2 bases and 3 bases, with 8 bases remaining between them. The CDR3 runs 13 residues. Looked up from germline, CDR1 is GTSNPN and CDR2 is SVGIG (reference sequence).

The chain has TRBV6-1 and TRBJ1-3, with 7 bases lining up with TRBD1. The CDR3 runs 15 residues. Per the germline V gene, CDR1 is MNHNS and CDR2 is SASEGT. V lost 11 bases, J lost 2 bases, and 12 bases stayed unmatched. The chain's CDR3 is CAVSNRGVAGNTIYF. In DNA, the CDR3 is TGTGCCGTATCAAACAGGGGTGTCGCTGGAAACACCATATATTTT.

Details on this clone: The junction departs from the called germline gene at one end, perhaps through a read error. The chain links TRBV6-5 to TRBJ2-7; 8 bases line up with TRBD2. The CDR3 has 15 residues. Germline V lookup: CDR1 MNHEY, CDR2 SVGAGI. This chain's CDR3 is CASSQGLAQYYGQYF. CDR3 DNA sequence: TGTGCCAGCAGCCAAGGACTAGCTCAGTACTACGGGCAGTACTTC.

The chain couples TRBV5-1 to TRBJ2-1; 16 positions agree with TRBD2. Germline-derived CDR1 and CDR2 are SGHRS and YFSETQ. Trimming at V came to 0 bases and at J to 3 bases, leaving 3 bases not matched to a gene. This CDR3 contains 18 residues. The CDR3 bases are TGCGCCAGCAGCTTGGCGGGACTAGCGGGGGGGCACTACAATGAGCAGTTCTTC. This codes for CASSLAGLAGGHYNEQFF.

The chain employs TRBV5-6 and TRBJ1-3; possibly TRBD1 for D (5 bases). CDR3 size: 16 residues. Trimming left V 1 base short and J 0 bases short, with 11 bases between. The germline V gene encodes CDR1 SGHDT and CDR2 YYEEEE. CDR3 protein: CASSLRGGFSGNTIYF. The CDR3 DNA reads TGTGCCAGCAGCTTGAGGGGAGGGTTCTCTGGAAACACCATATATTTT.

The CDR3 here is CASSDPNRDHGYTF. Here the CDR3 DNA reads TGCGCCAGCAGTGACCCGAACAGGGATCATGGCTACACCTTC. This chain links TRBV10-1 with TRBJ1-2; D is perhaps TRBD1 (6 bases). Trimming removed 3 bases from V and 6 bases from J, with 14 bases in between. Germline CDR1 and CDR2: WNHNN and SYGVQD (reference sequence). The CDR3 extends over 14 amino acids.

This chain joins TRBV11-3 and TRBJ2-5, with 9 bases lining up with TRBD2. The V segment lost 6 bases and the J segment 2 bases; nucleotides outside the gene matches: 7. This CDR3 comprises 15 residues. The germline V gene encodes CDR1 SGHNT and CDR2 YENEEA. CDR3 loop: CASSQLAGPQETQYF. The CDR3 nucleotides read TGTGCCAGCAGTCAACTAGCGGGCCCTCAAGAGACCCAGTACTTC.

The rearrangement links TRBV11-2 to TRBJ1-6, with D possibly being TRBD1 (6 bases). Germline lookup yields CDR1 SGHAT and CDR2 FQNNGV. Trimming shortened V by 2 bases and J by 7 bases, and 12 bases separated the two germline ends. The CDR3 sequence is 15 residues long. CDR3 coding DNA: TGTGCCAGCAGCTTAACTGGGGGCCTCAATTCACCCCTCCACTTT. Protein: CASSLTGGLNSPLHF. Complete variable domain (other parts from reference TRBV11-2 and TRBJ1-6): EAGVAQSPRYKIIEKRQSVAFWCNPISGHATLYWYQQILGQGPKLLIQFQNNGVVDDSQLPKDRFSAERLKGVDSTLKIQPAKLEDSAVYLCASSLTGGLNSPLHFGNGTRLTVT.

The rearrangement joins TRBV9 to TRBJ2-3, with TRBD2 identical over 7 bases. The length of the CDR3 is 13 residues. Germline CDR1 reads SGDLS; CDR2 reads YYNGEE. Unmatched junction bases numbered 4, after V lost 3 bases and J lost 6 bases. CDR3 in amino acids: CASSEDGGDTQYF. CDR3 DNA: TGTGCCAGCAGCGAAGACGGGGGGGATACGCAGTATTTT.

This CDR3 reads CASSLDQGEAYEQYF. The CDR3 DNA is TGTGCCAGCAGCTTGGACCAGGGGGAAGCCTACGAGCAGTACTTC. The genes are TRBV7-3 and TRBJ2-7; 7 bases agree with TRBD1. Per germline, CDR1 SGHTA and CDR2 FQGTGA. This CDR3 contains 15 residues. J lost 2 bases, V lost 3 bases, and 7 bases had no gene match. Full variable domain (remainder filled in from reference TRBV7-3 and TRBJ2-7): GAGVSQTPSNKVTEKGKYVELRCDPISGHTALYWYRQSLGQGPEFLIYFQGTGAADDSGLPNDRFFAVRPEGSVSTLKIQRTERGDSAVYLCASSLDQGEAYEQYFGPGTRLTVT.

In DNA, the CDR3 is TGCGCCAGCAGCTTGTTGGTCGCGGCAGATACGCAGTATTTT. The encoded protein is CASSLLVAADTQYF. The rearrangement joins TRBV5-1 to TRBJ2-3; D uncertain. The CDR3 consists of 14 residues. V dropped 1 base and J dropped 4 bases, with 10 bases sitting between them. Germline lookup yields CDR1 SGHRS and CDR2 YFSETQ.

This chain joins TRBV2 and TRBJ1-2; the match to TRBD1 covers 9 bases. V lost 6 bases to trimming and J lost 7 bases; unmatched junction nucleotides: 12. Germline V gene sequence: CDR1 SNHLY, CDR2 FYNNEI. This CDR3 has 15 residues. The CDR3 region is CASSRRDRVLGGYTF. The CDR3 DNA follows: TGTGCCAGCAGCAGACGGGACAGGGTACTGGGTGGCTACACCTTC.

Comments on this clone: Other nucleotide sequences in the sample specify the same CDR3. This chain uses TRBV9 with TRBJ1-1; 7 bases are a match to TRBD1. With V trimmed by 0 bases and J by 5 bases, 4 bases remained unmatched. Germline V gene data show CDR1 as SGDLS and CDR2 as YYNGEE. The CDR3 runs 14 residues. The DNA for the CDR3 is TGTGCCAGCAGCGTAGGAGGGGGCGGTACTGAAGCTTTCTTT. It codes for CASSVGGGGTEAFF. Looking up the rest from reference TRBV9 and TRBJ1-1 gives the full variable domain: DSGVTQTPKHLITATGQRVTLRCSPRSGDLSVYWYQQSLDQGLQFLIQYYNGEERAKGNILERFSAQQFPDLHSELNLSSLELGDSALYFCASSVGGGGTEAFFGQGTRLTVV.

V is TRBV7-6 and J is TRBJ2-1, with a tentative D call TRBD1 (6 bases). In germline, CDR1 is SGHVS, CDR2 FNYEAQ. This CDR3 has 16 residues. V was cut by 1 base and J by 7 bases, with 17 bases left in between. This CDR3 reads CASSLVMPGTRNEQFF. In DNA form, the CDR3 reads TGTGCCAGCAGCTTAGTTATGCCCGGGACAAGAAATGAGCAGTTCTTC. Using reference TRBV7-6 and TRBJ2-1 for the parts outside the CDR3, the full variable domain is GAGVSQSPRYKVTKRGQDVALRCDPISGHVSLYWYRQALGQGPEFLTYFNYEAQQDKSGLPNDRFSAERPEGSISTLTIQRTEQRDSAMYRCASSLVMPGTRNEQFFGPGTRLTVL.

V usage is TRBV7-6 and J usage is TRBJ2-7; no firm D call. The germline V gene encodes CDR1 SGHVS and CDR2 FNYEAQ. This CDR3 region has 14 residues. Trimming pared 5 bases from V and 0 bases from J, leaving 11 bases between. For the CDR3, the DNA is TGTGCCAGCAGCCCGAGTTTAGACTCCTACGAGCAGTACTTC. Amino acid sequence: CASSPSLDSYEQYF.

This clone has a handful of counts. This chain joins TRBV25-1 and TRBJ1-2; tentative D call: TRBD1 (5 bases). V was shortened by 3 bases and J by 7 bases, with 15 bases between the two germline ends. The CDR3 has 14 amino acids. The germline gives CDR1 MGHDK, CDR2 SYGVNS. The CDR3 nucleotides read TGTGCCAGCAGTGATGGCCTGGGCAGGGTTGGCTACACCTTC. It encodes CASSDGLGRVGYTF.

The rearrangement links TRBV5-1 to TRBJ1-2; no clear D. V lost 4 bases to trimming and J lost 3 bases, with 16 bases between them. This CDR3 spans 15 amino acids. Looked up from germline, CDR1 is SGHRS and CDR2 is YFSETQ. The CDR3 DNA is TGCGCCAGCAGCCTCGCCCCGGCGAGGGACTATGGCTACACCTTC. Protein product: CASSLAPARDYGYTF. The full variable domain, completed using reference TRBV5-1 and TRBJ1-2, is KAGVTQTPRYLIKTRGQQVTLSCSPISGHRSVSWYQQTPGQGLQFLFEYFSETQRNKGNFPGRFSGRQFSNSRSEMNVSTLELGDSALYLCASSLAPARDYGYTFGSGTRLTVV.

A single count supports this clone. The chain uses TRBV4-1 and TRBJ2-1, with 11 bases aligning to TRBD2. This CDR3 region has 15 residues. The germline V gene encodes CDR1 MGHRA and CDR2 YSYEKL. Trimming at V came to 1 base and at J to 8 bases, leaving 4 bases not matched to a gene. In DNA form, the CDR3 reads TGCGCCAGCAGCCAAGTAGGACTAGCGGGCGATGAGCAGTTCTTC. Its translation: CASSQVGLAGDEQFF.

The chain combines TRBV11-2 with TRBJ2-3, with a weak D call TRBD2 (5 bases). CDR1 is SGHAT, CDR2 FQNNGV, per germline. V lost 4 bases and J lost 6, with 11 bases in between. The length of the CDR3 is 13 residues. CDR3 nucleotide sequence: TGTGCCAGCAGCTCGAGACCGGGGGATACGCAGTATTTT. Translating it yields CASSSRPGDTQYF.

This chain uses TRBV11-1 with TRBJ1-3; no definite D call. Between the trimmed V and J ends, which lost 2 bases and 4 bases, there was a span of 9 bases. The CDR3 covers 14 residues. Looked up from germline, CDR1 is SGHAT and CDR2 is FQDESV (reference sequence). The CDR3 loop reads CASSLSTAGNTIYF. Written as DNA, the CDR3 is TGTGCCAGCAGCTTAAGCACCGCCGGAAACACCATATATTTT.

The rearrangement links TRBV11-3 to TRBJ2-3; 8 bases align to TRBD2. After removal of 4 bases from V and 2 bases from J, the junction contained 11 bases not matched to a gene. Germline loops: CDR1 SGHNT, CDR2 YENEEA. CDR3 length equals 17 residues. The CDR3 is CASSSRSGGRHTDTQYF. CDR3 DNA: TGTGCCAGCAGCTCCCGGTCGGGGGGGCGCCACACAGATACGCAGTATTTT.

The chain has TRBV5-8 and TRBJ2-1; 7 positions match TRBD1. Trimming cost V 2 bases and J 3 bases; bases outside gene matches: 2. Germline CDR1 reads SGHTS; CDR2 reads YDEGEE. CDR3 length equals 14 residues. The CDR3 DNA is TGTGCCAGCAGCTTAGGGACAGACTACAATGAGCAGTTCTTC. This codes for CASSLGTDYNEQFF.

In DNA form, the CDR3 reads TGTGCCAGCAGCTTGGCCACAGGGTGGTATGGCTACACCTTC. Amino acid sequence: CASSLATGWYGYTF. The chain is built from TRBV5-4 and TRBJ1-2; D possibly corresponds to TRBD1 (6 bases). Germline V gene data show CDR1 as SGHNT and CDR2 as YYREEE (reference sequence). There are 14 residues in the CDR3. V lost 0 bases to trimming and J lost 5 bases, with 11 bases between them.

The chain uses TRBV9 and TRBJ2-4; 10 nucleotides line up with TRBD1. The CDR3 contains 16 residues. J was trimmed by 8 bases and V by 3 bases; bases with no gene match: 11. The germline CDR1 and CDR2 sequences are SGDLS and YYNGEE. The CDR3 protein is CASSGPGGTGAHIQYF. As DNA, the CDR3 is TGTGCCAGCAGCGGCCCAGGGGGGACAGGGGCACACATTCAGTACTTC.

The chain combines TRBV27 with TRBJ2-5; the match to TRBD2 covers 8 bases. CDR1 and CDR2 (germline): MNHEY, SMNVEV (reference sequence). CDR3 length equals 16 residues. V lost 4 bases to trimming and J lost 3 bases; unmatched junction nucleotides: 10. The CDR3 DNA reads TGTGCCAGCAGTTACCAGCGGGGGATTAAAAAAGAGACCCAGTACTTC. This codes for CASSYQRGIKKETQYF.